These 11 T cell receptor beta chains were all obtained from the same sample, sequenced in a study of human T cells and chemical hapten exposure. Via MiXCR, TCRdb re-called the RACE reads, giving one row per CDR3 protein. The sample comprises 100,000 to 150,000 distinct CDR3 sequences, approximately 14% of which are singletons, and 0.92% rests with the top ten. The time point here: patch test 1, 2 weeks after DPC sensitization. The treatment is: therapeutic diphenylcyclopropenone sensitization with weekly scalp DPC. Sequences were derived from whole blood, sampled in connection with sensitization to the hapten diphenylcyclopropenone (DPC). Receptors were obtained from a man younger than 35 with alopecia areata. Some clones in this sample may be carry-over from other donors' samples.

The chain has TRBV11-2 and TRBJ2-4; D is unresolved. CDR1 and CDR2 (germline): SGHAT, FQNNGV. Trimming pared 3 bases from V and 0 bases from J, leaving 6 bases between. The CDR3 sequence is 14 residues long. CDR3 sequence (DNA): TGTGCCAGCAGCTTCGGCCTAGCCAAAAACATTCAGTACTTC. As protein: CASSFGLAKNIQYF.

The V gene is TRBV2, the J gene TRBJ2-4; D might be TRBD1 or TRBD2, each matching 6 bases. In germline, CDR1 is SNHLY, CDR2 FYNNEI. This CDR3 is 14 amino acids long. The V end lost 4 bases, the J end lost 0 bases, and 7 bases lay between the germline ends. CDR3 in amino acids: CASSGGAAKNIQYF. The CDR3, as DNA: TGTGCCAGCAGTGGGGGGGCAGCCAAAAACATTCAGTACTTC.

This clonotype showed up just a few times. V is TRBV28 and J is TRBJ1-4; perhaps TRBD1 as D (5 bases). The CDR3 runs 15 residues. Germline V gene sequence: CDR1 MDHEN, CDR2 SYDVKM. Trimming took off 2 bases at V and 1 base at J, with 8 bases between the two ends. CDR3 sequence reads: CASSLRGGTNEKLFF. DNA of the CDR3: TGTGCCAGCAGTTTACGTGGGGGAACTAATGAAAAACTGTTTTTT.

The gene calls are TRBV6-5 and TRBJ1-1, with D unresolved. The CDR3 is 15 residues long. Germline V lookup: CDR1 MNHEY, CDR2 SVGAGI. V lost 0 bases, J lost 2 bases, and 10 bases lay in between. The CDR3 sequence is CASSYSTAGNTEAFF. The CDR3 region has the DNA TGTGCCAGCAGTTACTCCACAGCGGGCAACACTGAAGCTTTCTTT.

The chain recombines TRBV2 with TRBJ1-5; possible D gene TRBD1, 6 bases. V was pared by 2 bases and J by 2 bases, with 13 bases between. The CDR3 length is 16 residues. Germline V gene data show CDR1 as SNHLY and CDR2 as FYNNEI. CDR3 DNA: TGTGCCAGCAGTGAACCCCACAGGGAGGGCAATCAGCCCCAGCATTTT. Translating gives CASSEPHREGNQPQHF.

In this sample, this clonotype turned up many times. This chain joins TRBV12-3 or TRBV12-4 and TRBJ1-6, with D uncertain. This CDR3 contains 14 residues. Between the trimmed V and J ends, which lost 9 bases and 10 bases, there was a span of 19 bases. The CDR3 reads CARSRRAVLSPLHF. CDR3 sequence (DNA): TGTGCCAGGAGCCGCCGGGCGGTCCTGTCACCCCTCCACTTT.

In the case of this clonotype: With a much larger clone just one base away, this may be a read error. The chain is built from TRBV12-3 or TRBV12-4 and TRBJ1-1; D is unclear. This CDR3 is 15 amino acids long. Trimming cost V 5 bases and J 4 bases, with 17 bases left between them. The CDR3 DNA sequence: TGTGCCAGCAGTCGCAGGTTGTGGCCCGGCACTGAAGCTTTCTTT. Encoded protein: CASSRRLWPGTEAFF.

This chain joins TRBV11-1 and TRBJ2-1; 10 nucleotides align to TRBD1. Germline assignment: CDR1 SGHAT and CDR2 FQDESV (reference sequence). CDR3 length equals 13 residues. V dropped 4 bases and J dropped 6; count of bases not matched to a gene: 0. The DNA for the CDR3 is TGTGCCAGCAGCTGGACAGGGGGCAATGAGCAGTTCTTC. Its translation is CASSWTGGNEQFF.

This clonotype was counted ten times or more. The rearrangement uses TRBV3-1 and TRBJ1-4; no firm D call. The CDR3 extends over 14 amino acids. The germline V gene has CDR1 LGHDT and CDR2 YNNKEL (reference sequence). V was trimmed by 4 bases and J by 7 bases, leaving 13 bases between them. The CDR3 coding sequence is TGTGCCAGCAGCCGTCGCGAGGTCGGTGAAAAACTGTTTTTT. Protein sequence: CASSRREVGEKLFF.

This clonotype was seen a handful of times. V usage is TRBV11-2 and J usage is TRBJ2-1; 9 bases map to TRBD2. With 3 bases clipped from V and 8 bases from J, the junction kept 11 bases outside the gene matches. CDR1 is SGHAT and CDR2 is FQNNGV in the germline V gene. There are 16 residues in the CDR3. CDR3 residues: CASSLGGLALMDEQFF. The CDR3 DNA is TGTGCCAGCAGCTTGGGAGGACTAGCGCTAATGGATGAGCAGTTCTTC. The full variable domain, its missing parts supplied by reference TRBV11-2 and TRBJ2-1, is EAGVAQSPRYKIIEKRQSVAFWCNPISGHATLYWYQQILGQGPKLLIQFQNNGVVDDSQLPKDRFSAERLKGVDSTLKIQPAKLEDSAVYLCASSLGGLALMDEQFFGPGTRLTVL.

This clonotype was recorded a few times. The chain is built from TRBV7-9 and TRBJ2-2; the D is unclear. Germline V gene lookup returns CDR1 SEHNR and CDR2 FQNEAQ (reference sequence). The CDR3 contains 14 residues. Trimming cost V 1 base and J 5 bases, with 8 bases left between them. Here the CDR3 DNA reads TGTGCCAGCAGCTTAGTGCGGCAAACCGGGGAGCTGTTTTTT. Encoded protein: CASSLVRQTGELFF.